These T cell receptor beta chains were read from a single sample in a study of regulatory T cells in long-lasting Graves disease. TCRdb itself ran the multiplex PCR reads through MiXCR, one entry per CDR3 protein. In the table there are over 650,000 distinct CDR3 sequences, roughly 30% of which are singletons. The sequencing here drew on peripheral blood mononuclear cells (PBMCs), taken when the disease was refractory, from a patient treated with antithyroid drugs. The receptor source for this set is a female donor with Graves disease. Both conserved end residues are part of each CDR3. D genes are given only for firm matches. The listing skips clone size in some rows; elsewhere it reads once, few, many or a size class.

V,size,J,D,CDR3,DNA
TRBV30,NA,TRBJ2-7,NA,CAWSPNYEQYF,TGTGCCTGGAGTCCTAACTACGAGCAGTACTTC
TRBV9,NA,TRBJ2-7,TRBD1,CASSREDRALEQYF,TGTGCCAGCAGCCGCGAGGACAGGGCTCTCGAGCAGTACTTC
TRBV6-4,once,TRBJ1-1,TRBD1,CASSDEPGQYTEAFF,TGTGCCAGCAGTGACGAACCGGGACAGTACACTGAAGCTTTCTTT
TRBV2,few,TRBJ2-5,TRBD2,CASSWGTSGQWDDQETQYF,TGTGCCAGCAGTTGGGGGACTAGCGGGCAATGGGATGATCAAGAGACCCAGTACTTC
TRBV28,NA,TRBJ1-3,TRBD1,CAFRDRGHDRSGNTIYF,TGTGCCTTCCGGGACAGGGGCCACGATAGGTCTGGAAACACCATATATTTT
TRBV6-1,many,TRBJ1-5,NA,CASRAGGYSNQPQHF,TGTGCCAGCAGGGCCGGGGGCTATAGCAATCAGCCCCAGCATTTT
TRBV20-1,NA,TRBJ2-5,NA,CSARDPWTSQETQYF,TGCAGTGCTAGAGATCCCTGGACTTCCCAAGAGACCCAGTACTTC
TRBV20-1,many,TRBJ2-7,TRBD2,CSAIGLAGAYEQYF,TGCAGTGCGATCGGACTAGCGGGGGCCTACGAGCAGTACTTC
TRBV20-1,few,TRBJ2-7,NA,CSARDSLDYEQYF,TGCAGTGCTAGAGATTCCCTAGACTACGAGCAGTACTTC
TRBV20-1,NA,TRBJ1-2,NA,CSARHGANYGYTF,TGCAGTGCTAGACACGGAGCTAACTATGGCTACACCTTC
TRBV2,NA,TRBJ2-2,TRBD2,CASSAGGPVGELFF,TGTGCCAGCAGTGCGGGAGGGCCGGTCGGGGAGCTGTTTTTT
TRBV12-3/TRBV12-4,many,TRBJ2-4,NA,CASSFDSGENIQYF,TGTGCCAGCAGTTTTGATTCGGGTGAAAACATTCAGTACTTC
TRBV5-1,NA,TRBJ1-1,TRBD1,CASTYSGGTEAFF,TGCGCCAGCACCTACTCAGGGGGCACTGAAGCTTTCTTT
TRBV5-1,NA,TRBJ1-1,TRBD1,CASSFYAIAGRDRVNTEAFF,TGCGCCAGCAGCTTTTATGCTATCGCGGGCCGGGACAGGGTGAACACTGAAGCTTTCTTT
TRBV7-9,NA,TRBJ2-7,NA,CASSLGAPSYEQYF,TGTGCCAGCAGCTTAGGAGCACCCTCCTACGAGCAGTACTTC
TRBV6-1,many,TRBJ1-2,NA,CASTIRGGNIYGYTF,TGTGCCAGCACCATAAGGGGGGGCAATATTTATGGCTACACCTTC
TRBV30,NA,TRBJ2-5,NA,CAWSIDSGSQETQYF,TGTGCCTGGAGTATCGACTCCGGAAGCCAAGAGACCCAGTACTTC
TRBV3-1,NA,TRBJ2-6,TRBD2,CASSQVAGGPSGANVLTF,TGTGCCAGCAGCCAAGTAGCGGGAGGTCCCTCTGGGGCCAACGTCCTGACTTTC
TRBV29-1,NA,TRBJ2-2,NA,CSVDGGPELFF,TGCAGCGTTGACGGGGGCCCAGAGCTGTTTTTT
TRBV19,NA,TRBJ2-5,NA,CASSIGGVETQYF,TGTGCCAGTAGTATAGGAGGAGTGGAGACCCAGTACTTC
TRBV20-1,many,TRBJ2-7,NA,CSAQGLLTYEQYF,TGCAGTGCCCAGGGACTCCTAACCTACGAGCAGTACTTC
TRBV6-2/TRBV6-3,few,TRBJ2-5,NA,CASSYSSFQGETQYF,TGTGCCAGCAGTTACTCGAGTTTTCAGGGGGAGACCCAGTACTTC
TRBV28,many,TRBJ1-4,NA,CASSLEWSRINEKLFF,TGTGCCAGCAGTTTAGAGTGGAGTCGGATTAATGAAAAACTGTTTTTT
TRBV20-1,NA,TRBJ1-1,NA,CSARDRRKSTEAFF,TGCAGTGCTAGAGATCGGCGTAAGTCTACCGAAGCTTTCTTT
TRBV6-2/TRBV6-3,few,TRBJ2-5,TRBD2,CASSAGGLLAGDQTQYF,TGTGCCAGCAGTGCAGGGGGCTTGCTAGCGGGAGACCAGACCCAGTACTTC
TRBV7-2,NA,TRBJ1-2,NA,CASSLGATATNYGYTF,TGTGCCAGCAGCTTAGGGGCGACAGCCACTAACTATGGCTACACCTTC
TRBV30,NA,TRBJ1-2,TRBD1,CAWSQGAYYGYTF,TGTGCCTGGAGCCAGGGGGCTTACTATGGCTACACCTTC
TRBV30,NA,TRBJ2-5,TRBD1,CAWTGGDRGPAETQYF,TGTGCCTGGACGGGGGGGGACAGGGGACCGGCGGAGACCCAGTACTTC
TRBV27,many,TRBJ2-7,NA,CASTGKGSYEQYF,TGTGCCAGCACTGGTAAAGGGTCCTACGAGCAGTACTTC
TRBV20-1,few,TRBJ1-4,NA,CSASYPGWADNEKLFF,TGCAGTGCTAGCTATCCGGGGTGGGCCGATAATGAAAAACTGTTTTTT
TRBV12-3/TRBV12-4,few,TRBJ1-3,NA,CASRWFGRGSSGNTIYF,TGTGCCTCCCGTTGGTTCGGCCGCGGTAGCTCTGGAAACACCATATATTTT
TRBV28,many,TRBJ1-2,NA,CASSPEGQGRGYTF,TGTGCCAGCAGCCCAGAGGGTCAGGGCAGGGGCTACACCTTC
TRBV14,NA,TRBJ1-1,NA,CASRWAMNTEAFF,TGTGCCAGCAGGTGGGCGATGAACACTGAAGCTTTCTTT
TRBV7-4,few,TRBJ1-4,NA,CASSPEKLFF,TGTGCCAGCAGTCCTGAAAAACTGTTTTTT
TRBV6-2/TRBV6-3,many,TRBJ2-7,TRBD2,CASSYPGTTYEQYF,TGTGCCAGCAGTTACCCCGGGACTACCTACGAGCAGTACTTC
TRBV5-1,few,TRBJ1-1,NA,CASSGPQGIRSNTEAFF,TGCGCCAGCAGCGGCCCCCAAGGGATACGATCGAACACTGAAGCTTTCTTT
TRBV7-2,few,TRBJ1-5,TRBD1,CASSLTGTAVGQPQHF,TGTGCCAGCAGCTTAACCGGGACAGCGGTTGGGCAGCCCCAGCATTTT
TRBV9,few,TRBJ2-5,NA,CASSVRPTANQETQYF,TGTGCCAGCAGCGTAAGACCGACAGCGAACCAAGAGACCCAGTACTTC
TRBV12-3/TRBV12-4,NA,TRBJ2-7,NA,CASSLSTGWEQYF,TGTGCCAGCAGTCTCAGCACGGGCTGGGAGCAGTACTTC
TRBV5-6,NA,TRBJ2-5,NA,CASSLYRDGETQYF,TGTGCCAGCAGCTTATACAGGGACGGAGAGACCCAGTACTTC
TRBV6-1,NA,TRBJ1-2,TRBD1,CASSLLKTGQTPNYGYTF,TGTGCCAGCAGCCTCTTAAAAACGGGACAGACGCCGAACTATGGCTACACCTTC
TRBV28,many,TRBJ1-2,NA,CASSLTGQLYGYTF,TGTGCCAGCAGTTTAACGGGGCAACTCTATGGCTACACCTTC
TRBV7-3,NA,TRBJ2-2,NA,CASSLVNNGELFF,TGTGCCAGCAGCCTCGTCAACAACGGGGAGCTGTTTTTT
TRBV9,NA,TRBJ2-4,NA,CASSGQGLQSRDIQYF,TGTGCCAGCAGCGGACAGGGACTCCAGAGCCGGGACATTCAGTACTTC
TRBV5-1,NA,TRBJ1-1,NA,CASSSVAGKGGEAFF,TGCGCCAGCAGTAGTGTCGCCGGGAAGGGCGGGGAGGCTTTCTTT
TRBV11-2,NA,TRBJ2-2,NA,CASSSAWLAGGELFF,TGTGCCAGCAGCTCGGCTTGGCTAGCTGGCGGGGAGCTGTTTTTT
TRBV13,few,TRBJ1-1,TRBD1,CASSQDRIFAEAFF,TGTGCCAGCAGCCAGGACAGGATTTTTGCTGAAGCTTTCTTT
TRBV29-1,many,TRBJ1-1,NA,CSVEEQALNTEAFF,TGCAGCGTTGAAGAACAGGCATTGAACACTGAAGCTTTCTTT
TRBV15,NA,TRBJ1-1,TRBD1,CATSSGDSANTEAFF,TGTGCCACCAGCAGCGGGGACAGTGCCAACACTGAAGCTTTCTTT
TRBV5-1,NA,TRBJ1-1,NA,CASSLALGRENTEASF,TGCGCCAGCAGCTTGGCCCTGGGCAGGGAGAACACTGAAGCTTCCTTT
TRBV3-1,few,TRBJ1-2,NA,CASSPRKGLYTF,TGTGCCAGCAGCCCACGGAAAGGGCTCTACACCTTC
TRBV12-3/TRBV12-4,many,TRBJ1-6,TRBD1,CASSGTGRNSPLHF,TGTGCCAGCTCCGGGACAGGGAGGAATTCACCCCTCCACTTT
TRBV3-1,NA,TRBJ2-1,TRBD1,CASSQDRGTYNEQFF,TGTGCCAGCAGCCAGGACAGGGGGACCTACAATGAGCAGTTCTTC
TRBV6-1,many,TRBJ1-2,NA,CASTRQNYGYTF,TGTGCCAGCACCAGGCAGAACTATGGCTACACCTTC
TRBV27,NA,TRBJ1-6,TRBD1,CASSYGTGNNSPLHF,TGTGCCAGCAGTTACGGGACAGGGAACAATTCACCCCTCCACTTT
TRBV7-9,NA,TRBJ1-4,NA,CASSLGGPNNEKLFF,TGTGCCAGCAGCTTAGGGGGACCGAATAATGAAAAACTGTTTTTT
TRBV27,NA,TRBJ1-3,NA,CASSWKGQGGNTIYF,TGTGCCAGCAGTTGGAAGGGGCAAGGGGGAAACACCATATATTTT
TRBV18,NA,TRBJ2-7,NA,CASSPKGNEQYF,TGTGCCAGCAGCCCCAAGGGGAACGAGCAGTACTTC
TRBV2,NA,TRBJ1-4,TRBD1,CASSRTGGVPNEKLFF,TGTGCCAGCAGCCGGACAGGGGGGGTACCAAATGAAAAACTGTTTTTT
TRBV20-1,NA,TRBJ2-1,NA,CSASHQMGNEQFF,TGCAGTGCTAGTCATCAGATGGGCAATGAGCAGTTCTTC